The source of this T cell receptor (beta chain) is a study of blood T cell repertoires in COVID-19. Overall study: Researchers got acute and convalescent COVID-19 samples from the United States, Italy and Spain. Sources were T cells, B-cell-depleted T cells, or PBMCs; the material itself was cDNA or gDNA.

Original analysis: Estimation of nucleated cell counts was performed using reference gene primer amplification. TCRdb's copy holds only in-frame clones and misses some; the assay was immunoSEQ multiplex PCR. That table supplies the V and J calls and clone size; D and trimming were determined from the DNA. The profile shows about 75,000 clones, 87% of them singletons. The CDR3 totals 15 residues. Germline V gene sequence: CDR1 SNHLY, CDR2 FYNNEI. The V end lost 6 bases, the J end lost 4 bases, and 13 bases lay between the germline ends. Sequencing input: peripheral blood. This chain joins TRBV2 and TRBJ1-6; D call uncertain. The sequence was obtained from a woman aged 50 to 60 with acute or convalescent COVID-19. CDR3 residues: CASSHLEVYNSPLHF. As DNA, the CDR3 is TGTGCCAGCAGCCATCTGGAGGTATATAATTCACCCCTCCACTTT.